Presented here are 29 T cell receptor beta chains from one specimen sequenced in a study of T cells in Graves' hyperthyroidism and ophthalmopathy. TCR beta CDR3 regions were amplified from RNA. TCR CDR3 regions were first amplified by RT-PCR with HTBI primers. Each CDR3 protein gets one entry after TCRdb re-called the multiplex PCR reads with MiXCR. The sample holds some 250,000 distinct CDR3 sequences, just over 14% seen once. What was sequenced was blood. These receptors were taken from a middle-aged woman with Graves' hyperthyroidism that later progressed to Graves' ophthalmopathy.

This clonotype has a count of ten or more. The gene calls are TRBV19 and TRBJ2-1; 13 bases agree with TRBD2. CDR1 is LNHDA and CDR2 is SQIVND in the germline V gene (reference sequence). This CDR3 contains 17 residues. V lost 4 bases to trimming and J lost 4 bases; unmatched junction nucleotides: 7. Here the CDR3 reads CASSKGTSGDPYNEQFF. The CDR3 region has the DNA TGTGCCAGTAGTAAGGGGACTAGCGGGGATCCTTACAATGAGCAGTTCTTC. The full variable domain, in which reference TRBV19 and TRBJ2-1 provide the parts outside the CDR3, is DGGITQSPKYLFRKEGQNVTLSCEQNLNHDAMYWYRQDPGQGLRLIYYSQIVNDFQKGDIAEGYSVSREKKESFPLTVTSAQKNPTAFYLCASSKGTSGDPYNEQFFGPGTRLTVL.

The table lists this clonotype with many counts. This chain joins TRBV11-2 and TRBJ2-7, with D maybe TRBD2 (6 bases). This CDR3 has 15 residues. CDR1 and CDR2 (germline): SGHAT, FQNNGV. With 7 bases removed from V and 0 bases from J, the gap between germline ends came to 16 bases. In nucleotides, the CDR3 is TGTGCCAGCACTCCCTCCCTAGCGCTCTCCTACGAGCAGTACTTC. The encoded protein is CASTPSLALSYEQYF.

To note about this clonotype: With a much larger clone just one base away, this may be a read error. This chain uses TRBV7-8 with TRBJ2-1; 9 bases agree with TRBD2. The CDR3 consists of 16 residues. The J segment lost 3 bases and the V segment lost 5 bases, leaving 8 bases of the junction unmatched. Germline-derived CDR1 and CDR2 are SGHVS and FQNEAQ. In DNA, the CDR3 is TGTGCCAGCAGCCGCCCGACTAGCGGAGACTACAATGAGCAGTTCTTC. Amino acid sequence: CASSRPTSGDYNEQFF.

The V gene is TRBV19, the J gene TRBJ1-5; D is uncertain. CDR1 is LNHDA and CDR2 is SQIVND in the germline V gene (reference sequence). V shed 6 bases and J shed 7 bases, with 16 bases lying between them. The CDR3 spans 14 residues. CDR3 in DNA: TGTGCCAGTAGCTCGATACCCGTGGGGCAGCCCCAGCATTTT. It encodes CASSSIPVGQPQHF.

The sample holds many counts of this clonotype. The V and J genes are TRBV19 and TRBJ1-5; no definite D call. Germline V gene sequence: CDR1 LNHDA, CDR2 SQIVND (reference sequence). This CDR3 spans 15 amino acids. V was pared by 7 bases and J by 6 bases, with 19 bases between. The CDR3 protein is CASKSGPLVGQPQHF. The CDR3 coding sequence is TGTGCCAGTAAATCCGGGCCCTTGGTGGGTCAGCCCCAGCATTTT. Combining the CDR3 with reference TRBV19 and TRBJ1-5 gives the whole variable domain DGGITQSPKYLFRKEGQNVTLSCEQNLNHDAMYWYRQDPGQGLRLIYYSQIVNDFQKGDIAEGYSVSREKKESFPLTVTSAQKNPTAFYLCASKSGPLVGQPQHFGDGTRLSIL.

Comments on this clonotype: A much larger clone is a single base away; this may be a read error. The V call is TRBV4-1, the J call TRBJ2-3; D is unclear. The CDR3 runs 13 residues. Deletions cut 3 bases from V and 6 bases from J, with 10 bases between. Germline V CDR1 and CDR2: MGHRA, YSYEKL. The CDR3 loop is CASSQGRKDTQYF. The DNA of the CDR3 is TGCGCCAGCAGCCAGGGCCGCAAGGATACGCAGTATTTT.

This clonotype was observed a few times. The V gene is TRBV9, the J gene TRBJ2-3, with 7 positions matching TRBD1. CDR3 length: 15 amino acids. V shed 0 bases and J 7 bases; nucleotides not matched to a gene: 8. The germline V gene has CDR1 SGDLS and CDR2 YYNGEE. CDR3 amino acids: CASSVDLGGLNTQYF. The CDR3 nucleotides read TGTGCCAGCAGCGTAGATTTAGGGGGCTTGAATACGCAGTATTTT.

This clonotype was seen ten or more times. This chain connects TRBV12-3 or TRBV12-4 to TRBJ1-3; D is undetermined. Trimming took off 5 bases at V and 2 bases at J, with 13 bases between the two ends. The CDR3 has 15 residues. CDR3 DNA: TGTGCCAGCAGTCGTTTACAGCTCGCTGGAAACACCATATATTTT. Protein sequence: CASSRLQLAGNTIYF.

At least ten counts were recorded for this clonotype. The chain links TRBV11-2 to TRBJ1-2; D gene unclear. Per the germline V gene, CDR1 is SGHAT and CDR2 is FQNNGV. V was trimmed by 6 bases and J by 4 bases, leaving 15 bases between them. The CDR3 totals 14 residues. Here the CDR3 DNA reads TGTGCCAGCAGATCCCCGGGCGGGAGCTATGGCTACACCTTC. Residues: CASRSPGGSYGYTF. The whole variable domain, remainder taken from reference TRBV11-2 and TRBJ1-2, is EAGVAQSPRYKIIEKRQSVAFWCNPISGHATLYWYQQILGQGPKLLIQFQNNGVVDDSQLPKDRFSAERLKGVDSTLKIQPAKLEDSAVYLCASRSPGGSYGYTFGSGTRLTVV.

This clonotype came up many times. The chain employs TRBV27 and TRBJ2-7, with D unclear. CDR3 length: 13 amino acids. The germline V and J ends were trimmed by 2 bases and 3 bases, with 8 bases remaining between them. CDR1 and CDR2 (germline): MNHEY, SMNVEV (reference sequence). The CDR3 loop reads CASSLAYGYEQYF. CDR3 in DNA: TGTGCCAGCAGTTTAGCGTACGGCTACGAGCAGTACTTC.

This clonotype showed up many times. This chain uses TRBV18 with TRBJ1-4; 7 bases align to TRBD1. The length of the CDR3 is 16 residues. CDR1 is KGHSH and CDR2 is LQKENI in the germline V gene. The V gene end was trimmed by 2 bases and the J gene end by 6 bases; junction bases not matched to a gene: 9. The CDR3 region is CASSPNIGQDDEKLFF. Here the CDR3 DNA reads TGTGCCAGCTCACCAAATATCGGACAGGATGATGAAAAACTGTTTTTT.

This clonotype was observed at least ten times. This chain uses TRBV9 with TRBJ1-5; D not resolved. V gave up 4 bases and J gave up 2 bases, with 10 bases separating them. This CDR3 has 14 amino acids. Germline V gives CDR1 SGDLS, CDR2 YYNGEE. The CDR3: CASSSHMGNQPQHF. CDR3 bases: TGTGCCAGCAGCTCCCACATGGGCAATCAGCCCCAGCATTTT.

With regard to this clonotype: Given a much more abundant clone one base away, this may be a read error. The V call is TRBV24-1, the J call TRBJ2-1; no definite D call. CDR1 KGHDR and CDR2 SFDVKD come from the germline V gene. CDR3 length equals 11 residues. The germline V and J ends were trimmed by 8 bases and 7 bases, with 8 bases remaining between them. The CDR3 DNA reads TGTGCCACCACCTCCAGGAATGAGCAGTTCTTC. Residues: CATTSRNEQFF.

This clonotype was seen at least ten times. V gene TRBV3-1 combines with J gene TRBJ1-1; D remains unclear. The CDR3 has 15 amino acids. From germline, CDR1 is LGHDT and CDR2 YNNKEL (reference sequence). V lost 0 bases and J 0 bases, leaving 8 bases between the germline ends. In DNA, the CDR3 is TGTGCCAGCAGCCAAGAGCTGAACATGAACACTGAAGCTTTCTTT. As protein: CASSQELNMNTEAFF.

This clonotype was detected a few times. The germline gene is not matched at one end of the junction; a read error may be the cause. The chain recombines TRBV15 with TRBJ2-1; tentative D call: TRBD2 (5 bases). The CDR3 spans 17 residues. Germline V gives CDR1 LNHNV, CDR2 YYDKDF (reference sequence). The CDR3 coding sequence is TGTGCCACCAGCAGAGACGGACTGTCGAGCTCCTACAATGAGCAGCTCTTC. Amino acids: CATSRDGLSSSYNEQLF.

In its sample, this clonotype was seen a few times. The V and J genes are TRBV20-1 and TRBJ2-1, with 7 bases identical to TRBD2. V dropped 6 bases and J dropped 0; count of bases not matched to a gene: 8. CDR1 DFQATT and CDR2 SNEGSKA come from the germline V gene (reference sequence). The CDR3 covers 15 residues. Here the CDR3 DNA reads TGCAGTGCAAAACGGGGCGGGAGCTCCTACAATGAGCAGTTCTTC. Its protein product is CSAKRGGSSYNEQFF.

This clonotype was seen many times. The J gene is TRBJ2-1, the V gene TRBV20-1; 8 bases map to TRBD1. This CDR3 is built from 16 residues. V lost 1 base and J lost 5; bases outside the gene matches: 10. Germline V gene sequence: CDR1 DFQATT, CDR2 SNEGSKA (reference sequence). The CDR3 coding sequence is TGCAGTGCTAGAGCTGGGATATGGGACAGGAACAATGAGCAGTTCTTC. The encoded protein is CSARAGIWDRNNEQFF.

This clonotype was seen repeatedly, ten times or more. V and J are TRBV2 and TRBJ1-2; a possible D gene is TRBD1 (5 bases). CDR1 is SNHLY and CDR2 is FYNNEI in the germline V gene. The CDR3 runs to 15 residues. V was trimmed by 8 bases and J by 4 bases, leaving 20 bases between them. This CDR3 is CASVGDPGSLYGYTF. CDR3 sequence (DNA): TGTGCCAGCGTGGGGGACCCAGGATCCCTCTATGGCTACACCTTC.

The chain joins TRBV6-1 to TRBJ2-1; either TRBD1 or TRBD2 may supply D (7 bases each). The ends were cut back, 1 base at V and 12 bases at J, with 19 bases in the middle. From germline, CDR1 is MNHNS and CDR2 SASEGT. CDR3 length: 15 residues. The CDR3 sequence is CASSEDSYPRGGQFF. The CDR3 DNA is TGTGCCAGCAGTGAAGACTCTTACCCCAGGGGGGGGCAGTTCTTC.

In this sample, this clonotype turned up many times. The chain uses TRBV19 and TRBJ2-1, with 7 positions matching TRBD1. This CDR3 has 13 residues. The germline V gene encodes CDR1 LNHDA and CDR2 SQIVND (reference sequence). V lost 5 bases and J lost 4; bases outside the gene matches: 2. CDR3 in amino acids: CASSQTGYNEQFF. As DNA, the CDR3 is TGTGCCAGTAGTCAGACAGGGTACAATGAGCAGTTCTTC.

Ten or more counts support this clonotype. The chain couples TRBV28 to TRBJ2-7, with 10 bases fitting TRBD1. V lost 6 bases to trimming and J lost 1 base; unmatched junction nucleotides: 18. CDR3 size: 19 residues. CDR1 MDHEN and CDR2 SYDVKM come from the germline V gene. The DNA of the CDR3 is TGTGCCAGCAGCCCTCGAAGGGGGTCCGGGACAGGGGATTCCTACGAGCAGTACTTC. Protein product: CASSPRRGSGTGDSYEQYF.

This clonotype occurred many times. The chain joins TRBV24-1 to TRBJ2-4; 10 nucleotides match TRBD2. J was trimmed by 5 bases and V by 4 bases; bases with no gene match: 7. This CDR3 is built from 16 residues. Germline-derived CDR1 and CDR2 are KGHDR and SFDVKD. Here the CDR3 reads CATSDQREGRENIQYF. The CDR3 coding sequence is TGTGCCACCAGTGACCAGCGGGAGGGCCGGGAAAACATTCAGTACTTC.

There are many counts of this clonotype. The chain uses TRBV30 and TRBJ1-1, with unresolved D. From germline, CDR1 is GTSNPN and CDR2 SVGIG (reference sequence). This CDR3 has 11 residues. Between the trimmed V and J ends, which lost 3 bases and 2 bases, there was a span of 4 bases. The CDR3 DNA reads TGTGCCTGGAGGGGCAACACTGAAGCTTTCTTT. It encodes CAWRGNTEAFF.

This clonotype has at least ten counts. The chain links TRBV3-1 to TRBJ2-5; 14 bases map to TRBD2. CDR3 length: 17 amino acids. Germline V gene sequence: CDR1 LGHDT, CDR2 YNNKEL (reference sequence). Trimming took 4 bases from V and 4 from J; bases not matched to a gene: 8. The CDR3 reads CASSPGTSGSLRETQYF. DNA of the CDR3: TGTGCCAGCAGCCCGGGGACTAGCGGGAGTCTAAGAGAGACCCAGTACTTC.

Many counts were recorded for this clonotype. The genes are TRBV28 and TRBJ1-2; D might be TRBD1 (5 bases). This CDR3 is 13 amino acids long. V was trimmed by 6 bases and J by 4 bases, leaving 12 bases between them. CDR1 and CDR2 from the germline V gene are MDHEN and SYDVKM. The CDR3 is CASSPGRTYGYTF. For the CDR3, the DNA is TGTGCCAGCAGCCCGGGACGGACCTATGGCTACACCTTC.

V and J are TRBV5-1 and TRBJ2-1; TRBD2 matches 15 bases. J lost 9 bases, V lost 6 bases, and 7 bases had no gene match. Germline-derived CDR1 and CDR2 are SGHRS and YFSETQ. The CDR3 consists of 15 residues. The DNA of the CDR3 is TGCGCCAGCACCGGACTAGCGGGAGGGCCTGGTGAGCAGTTCTTC. Translated: CASTGLAGGPGEQFF.

This clonotype has at least ten counts. The chain carries TRBV12-3 or TRBV12-4 and TRBJ1-2, with TRBD1 matching 7 bases. V shed 2 bases, J shed 4 bases, and the junction held 10 bases outside the gene matches. The CDR3 is made up of 16 amino acids. The CDR3 coding sequence is TGTGCCAGCAGTTTAAACGACAGGGAAGTAAGCTATGGCTACACCTTC. It is translated as CASSLNDREVSYGYTF.

Many counts were recorded for this clonotype. V gene TRBV10-2 combines with J gene TRBJ2-7, with a weak D call TRBD1 (6 bases). CDR1 and CDR2 (germline): WSHSY, SAAADI. The CDR3 covers 15 residues. V was trimmed by 6 bases and J by 0 bases, leaving 15 bases between them. The CDR3: CASSTYGQSSYEQYF. The CDR3 DNA follows: TGCGCCAGCAGCACATATGGACAGTCCTCCTACGAGCAGTACTTC.

About this clonotype itself: Possible read error: a much larger clone is one base away. The CDR3 DNA sequence: TGTGCCGGCAGCGTAGGCGAGAACACTGAAGCTTTCTTT. Protein product: CAGSVGENTEAFF. The rearrangement links TRBV9 to TRBJ1-1; D unresolved. The CDR3 length is 13 residues. Germline V gives CDR1 SGDLS, CDR2 YYNGEE.